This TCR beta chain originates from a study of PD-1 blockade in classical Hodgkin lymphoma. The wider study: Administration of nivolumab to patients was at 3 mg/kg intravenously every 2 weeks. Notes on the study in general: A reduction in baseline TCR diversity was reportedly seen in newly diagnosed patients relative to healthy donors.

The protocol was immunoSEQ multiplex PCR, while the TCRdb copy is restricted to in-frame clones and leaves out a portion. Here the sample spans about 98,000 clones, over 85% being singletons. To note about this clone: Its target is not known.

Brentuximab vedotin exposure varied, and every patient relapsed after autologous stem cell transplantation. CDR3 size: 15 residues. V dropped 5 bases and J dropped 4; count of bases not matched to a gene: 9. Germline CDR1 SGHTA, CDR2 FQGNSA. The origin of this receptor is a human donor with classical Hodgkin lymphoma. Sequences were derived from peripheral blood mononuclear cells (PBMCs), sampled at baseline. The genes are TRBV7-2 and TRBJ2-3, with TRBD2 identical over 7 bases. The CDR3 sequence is CASSLPGGGADTQYF. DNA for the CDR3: TGTGCCAGCAGCCTACCGGGGGGTGGGGCAGATACGCAGTATTTT.